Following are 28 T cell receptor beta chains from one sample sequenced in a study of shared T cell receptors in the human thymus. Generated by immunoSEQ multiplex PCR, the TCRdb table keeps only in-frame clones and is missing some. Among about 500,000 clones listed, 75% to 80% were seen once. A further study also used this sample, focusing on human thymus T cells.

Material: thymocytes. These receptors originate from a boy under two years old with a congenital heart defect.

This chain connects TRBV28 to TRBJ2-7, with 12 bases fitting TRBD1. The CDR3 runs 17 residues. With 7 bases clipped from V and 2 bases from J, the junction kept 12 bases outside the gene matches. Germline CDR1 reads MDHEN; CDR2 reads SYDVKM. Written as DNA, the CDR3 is TGTGCCAGCACTCTTGGGGGACAGGGGGCGCCCGCCTACGAGCAGTACTTC. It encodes CASTLGGQGAPAYEQYF.

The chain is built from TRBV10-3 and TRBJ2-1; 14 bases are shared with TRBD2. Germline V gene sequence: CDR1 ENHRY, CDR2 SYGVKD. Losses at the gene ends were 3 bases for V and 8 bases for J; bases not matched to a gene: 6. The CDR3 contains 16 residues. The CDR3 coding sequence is TGTGCCATCAGTGATTGGACTAGCGGGAGGCACCATGAGCAGTTCTTC. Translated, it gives CAISDWTSGRHHEQFF.

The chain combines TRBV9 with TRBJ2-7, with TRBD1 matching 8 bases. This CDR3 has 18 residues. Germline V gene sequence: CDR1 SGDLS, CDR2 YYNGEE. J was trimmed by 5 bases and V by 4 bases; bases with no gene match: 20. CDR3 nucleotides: TGTGCCAGCAGCCCTAACCCAAGACAGGGGATCGGTGCGGACGAGCAGTACTTC. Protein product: CASSPNPRQGIGADEQYF.

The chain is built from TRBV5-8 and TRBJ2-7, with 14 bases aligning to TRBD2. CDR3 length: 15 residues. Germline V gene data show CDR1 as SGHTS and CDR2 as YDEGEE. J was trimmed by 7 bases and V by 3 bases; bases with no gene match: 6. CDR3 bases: TGTGCCAGCAGCTGCGGGACTAGCGGGAGTAGAGAGCAGTACTTC. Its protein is CASSCGTSGSREQYF.

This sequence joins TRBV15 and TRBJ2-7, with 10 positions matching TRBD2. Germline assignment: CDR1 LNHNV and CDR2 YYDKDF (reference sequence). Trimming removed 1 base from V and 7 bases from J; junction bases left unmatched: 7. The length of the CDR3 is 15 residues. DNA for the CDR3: TGTGCCACCAGCAGAGCCAGGGGGACTAGCGAGGAGCAGTACTTC. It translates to CATSRARGTSEEQYF.

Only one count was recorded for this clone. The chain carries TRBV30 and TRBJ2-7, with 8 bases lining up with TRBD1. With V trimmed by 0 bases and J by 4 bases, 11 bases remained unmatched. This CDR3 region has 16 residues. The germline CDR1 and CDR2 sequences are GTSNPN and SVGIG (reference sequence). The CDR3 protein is CAWSVPRDRSPYEQYF. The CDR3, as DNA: TGTGCCTGGAGTGTTCCCCGGGACAGGAGTCCTTACGAGCAGTACTTC.

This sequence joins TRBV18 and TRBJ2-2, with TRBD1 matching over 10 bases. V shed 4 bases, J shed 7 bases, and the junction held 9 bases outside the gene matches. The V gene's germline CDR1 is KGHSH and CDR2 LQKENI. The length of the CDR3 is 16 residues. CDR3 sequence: CASSLPRQGAGGELFF. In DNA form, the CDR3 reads TGTGCCAGCTCACTTCCTCGACAGGGGGCAGGCGGGGAGCTGTTTTTT.

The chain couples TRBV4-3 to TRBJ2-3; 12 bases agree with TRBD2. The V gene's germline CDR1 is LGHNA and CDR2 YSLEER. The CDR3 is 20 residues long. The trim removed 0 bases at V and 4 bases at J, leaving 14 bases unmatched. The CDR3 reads CASSQDTTSGRGFRSDTQYF. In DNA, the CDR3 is TGCGCCAGCAGCCAAGATACGACTAGCGGGAGAGGATTCAGGTCAGATACGCAGTATTTT.

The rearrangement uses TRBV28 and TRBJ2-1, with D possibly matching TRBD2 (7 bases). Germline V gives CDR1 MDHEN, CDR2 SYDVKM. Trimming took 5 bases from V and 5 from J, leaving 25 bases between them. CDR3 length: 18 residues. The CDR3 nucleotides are TGTGCCAGCAGTCCTGGGGGGGCCGAGAGAACGGGGAACAATGAGCAGTTCTTC. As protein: CASSPGGAERTGNNEQFF.

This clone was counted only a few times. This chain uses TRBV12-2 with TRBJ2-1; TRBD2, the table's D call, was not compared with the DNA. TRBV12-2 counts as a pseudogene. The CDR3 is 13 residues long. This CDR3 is CASLTGGLDEQFF. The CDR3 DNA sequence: TGTGCAAGTCTTACCGGGGGACTGGATGAGCAGTTCTTC.

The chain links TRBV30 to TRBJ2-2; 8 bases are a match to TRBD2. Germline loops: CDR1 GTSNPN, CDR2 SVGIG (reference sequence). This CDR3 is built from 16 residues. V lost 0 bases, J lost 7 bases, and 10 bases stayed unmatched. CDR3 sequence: CAWSVRSGGQDGELFF. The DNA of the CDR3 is TGTGCCTGGAGTGTAAGGTCGGGAGGGCAGGACGGGGAGCTGTTTTTT.

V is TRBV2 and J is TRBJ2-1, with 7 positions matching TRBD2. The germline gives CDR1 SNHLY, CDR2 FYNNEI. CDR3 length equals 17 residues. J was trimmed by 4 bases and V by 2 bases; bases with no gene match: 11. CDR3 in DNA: TGTGCCAGCAGTGAAAGGTTGGGGGAGGGTTATTACAATGAGCAGTTCTTC. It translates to CASSERLGEGYYNEQFF.

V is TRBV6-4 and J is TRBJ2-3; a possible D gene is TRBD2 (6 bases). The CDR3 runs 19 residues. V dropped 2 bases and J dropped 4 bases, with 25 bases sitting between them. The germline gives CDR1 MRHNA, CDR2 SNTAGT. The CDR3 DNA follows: TGTGCCAGCAGTGACCACCCCCTCGATATCGGGAGAAGAGCAGATACGCAGTATTTT. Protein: CASSDHPLDIGRRADTQYF.

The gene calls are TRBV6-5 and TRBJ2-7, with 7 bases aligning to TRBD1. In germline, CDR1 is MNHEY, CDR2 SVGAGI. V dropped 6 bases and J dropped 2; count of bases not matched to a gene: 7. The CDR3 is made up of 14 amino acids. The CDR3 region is CASRRPGTAYEQYF. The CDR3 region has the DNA TGTGCCAGCAGGAGACCCGGGACAGCCTACGAGCAGTACTTC.

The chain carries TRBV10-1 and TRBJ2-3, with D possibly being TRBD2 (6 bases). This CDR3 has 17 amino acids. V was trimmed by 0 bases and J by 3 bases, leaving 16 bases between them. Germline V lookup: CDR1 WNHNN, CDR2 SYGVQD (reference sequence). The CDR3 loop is CASSESIELAITDTQYF. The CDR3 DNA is TGCGCCAGCAGTGAGTCGATCGAGCTAGCGATTACAGATACGCAGTATTTT.

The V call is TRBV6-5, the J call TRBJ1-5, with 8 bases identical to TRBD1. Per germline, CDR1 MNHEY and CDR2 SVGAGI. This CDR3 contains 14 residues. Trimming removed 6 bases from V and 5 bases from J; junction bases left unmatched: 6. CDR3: CASSPQTGDQPQHF. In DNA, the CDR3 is TGTGCCAGCAGCCCCCAGACAGGGGATCAGCCCCAGCATTTT.

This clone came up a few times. The CDR3 DNA is TGTGCCAGCAGTTTAGCGGAGGGGTCGGAAAAACTGTTTTTT. Its protein product is CASSLAEGSEKLFF. The chain uses TRBV28 and TRBJ1-4, with D possibly matching TRBD1 (5 bases). Trimming removed 2 bases at V and 8 bases at J, with 12 bases between. CDR3 length: 14 residues. CDR1 MDHEN and CDR2 SYDVKM come from the germline V gene.

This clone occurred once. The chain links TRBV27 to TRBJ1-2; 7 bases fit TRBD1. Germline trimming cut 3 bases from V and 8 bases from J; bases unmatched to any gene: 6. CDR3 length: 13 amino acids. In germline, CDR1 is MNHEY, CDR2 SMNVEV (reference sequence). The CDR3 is CASSFWDRRGYTF. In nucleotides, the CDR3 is TGTGCCAGCAGTTTTTGGGACAGACGGGGCTACACCTTC.

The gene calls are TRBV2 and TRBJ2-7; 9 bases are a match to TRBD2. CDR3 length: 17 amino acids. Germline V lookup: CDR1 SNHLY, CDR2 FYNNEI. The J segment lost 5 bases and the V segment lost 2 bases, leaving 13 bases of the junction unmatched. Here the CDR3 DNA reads TGTGCCAGCAGTGAACGCACACGGCATAGCGGGAGCCACGAGCAGTACTTC. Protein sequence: CASSERTRHSGSHEQYF.

The CDR3: CASSHRNPKNIQYF. The CDR3 nucleotides read TGTGCCAGCAGCCACAGGAACCCCAAAAACATTCAGTACTTC. The rearrangement links TRBV28 to TRBJ2-4; a weak D match, TRBD1 (5 bases). The CDR3 totals 14 residues. Between the trimmed V and J ends, which lost 6 bases and 2 bases, there was a span of 11 bases. Germline V lookup: CDR1 MDHEN, CDR2 SYDVKM.

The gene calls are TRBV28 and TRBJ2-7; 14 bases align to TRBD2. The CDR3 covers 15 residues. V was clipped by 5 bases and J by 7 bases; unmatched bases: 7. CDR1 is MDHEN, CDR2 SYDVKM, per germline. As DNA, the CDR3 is TGTGCCAGCAGTCCGTGGACTAGCGGGGGGCGGGAGCAGTACTTC. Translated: CASSPWTSGGREQYF.

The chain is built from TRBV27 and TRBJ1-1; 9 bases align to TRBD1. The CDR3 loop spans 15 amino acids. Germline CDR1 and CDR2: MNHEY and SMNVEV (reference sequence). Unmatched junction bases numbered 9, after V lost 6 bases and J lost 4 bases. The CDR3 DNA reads TGTGCCAGCAGACTAAAACAGGGGGCGAGCACTGAAGCTTTCTTT. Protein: CASRLKQGASTEAFF.

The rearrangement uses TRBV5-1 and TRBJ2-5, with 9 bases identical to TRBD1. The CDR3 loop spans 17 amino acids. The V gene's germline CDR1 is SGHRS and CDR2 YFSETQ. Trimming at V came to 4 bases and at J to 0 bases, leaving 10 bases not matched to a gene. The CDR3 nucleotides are TGCGCCAGCAGCATAATAGGACAGGGGAAGTACCAAGAGACCCAGTACTTC. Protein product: CASSIIGQGKYQETQYF.

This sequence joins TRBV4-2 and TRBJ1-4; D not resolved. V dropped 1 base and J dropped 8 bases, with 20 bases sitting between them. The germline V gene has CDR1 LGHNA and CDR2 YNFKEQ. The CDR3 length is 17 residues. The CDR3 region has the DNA TGTGCCAGCAGCCAAGCCCGGTCAGAGGGAAAAGGCGAAAAACTGTTTTTT. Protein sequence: CASSQARSEGKGEKLFF.

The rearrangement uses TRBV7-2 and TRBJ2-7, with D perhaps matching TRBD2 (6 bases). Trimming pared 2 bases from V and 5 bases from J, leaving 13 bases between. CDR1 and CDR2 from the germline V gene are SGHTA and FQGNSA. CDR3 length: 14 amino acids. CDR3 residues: CASSLYRESHEQYF. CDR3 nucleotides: TGTGCCAGCAGCTTATACCGGGAGTCGCACGAGCAGTACTTC.

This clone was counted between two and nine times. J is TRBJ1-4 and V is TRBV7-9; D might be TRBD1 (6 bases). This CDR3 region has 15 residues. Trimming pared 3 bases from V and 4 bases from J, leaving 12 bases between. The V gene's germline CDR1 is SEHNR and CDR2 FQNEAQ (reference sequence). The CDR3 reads CASSFPPQGNEKLFF. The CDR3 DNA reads TGTGCCAGCAGCTTCCCTCCACAGGGTAATGAAAAACTGTTTTTT.

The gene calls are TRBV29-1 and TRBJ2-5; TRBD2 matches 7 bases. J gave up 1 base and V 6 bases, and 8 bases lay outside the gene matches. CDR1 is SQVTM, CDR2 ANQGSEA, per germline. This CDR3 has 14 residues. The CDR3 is CSVPLATSQETQYF. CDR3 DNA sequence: TGCAGCGTCCCACTAGCGACCTCCCAAGAGACCCAGTACTTC.

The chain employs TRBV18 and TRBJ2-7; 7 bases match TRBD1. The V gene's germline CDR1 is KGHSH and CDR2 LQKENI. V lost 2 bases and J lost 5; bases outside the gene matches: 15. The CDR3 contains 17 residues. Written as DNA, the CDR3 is TGTGCCAGCTCACCAGGGACAGTTCTCCTACTGGAAGACGAGCAGTACTTC. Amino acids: CASSPGTVLLLEDEQYF. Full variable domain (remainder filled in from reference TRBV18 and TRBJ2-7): NAGVMQNPRHLVRRRGQEARLRCSPMKGHSHVYWYRQLPEEGLKFMVYLQKENIIDESGMPKERFSAEFPKEGPSILRIQQVVRGDSAAYFCASSPGTVLLLEDEQYFGPGTRLTVT.